The rows below give T cell receptor beta chains drawn from one sample of a study of T cell responses to AZD1222 COVID-19 vaccine. Assay: immunoSEQ multiplex PCR; the TCRdb copy retains only in-frame clones and omits some. The data hold more than 150,000 clones, with 94% observed a single time. This sample comprised peripheral blood, obtained on day 0 of AZD1222 vaccination. These receptor sequences come from an adult in good health. The CDR3 runs from the conserved cysteine through the conserved F or W. A D gene is named only where the DNA matches it firmly. Clone sizes are given selectively: once, few, many, or a class where the clone is expanded.

J | D | size | V | CDR3 | DNA
TRBJ1-1 | NA | NA | TRBV19 | CASDPRGGRRTEAFF | TGTGCCAGTGATCCGAGGGGGGGGAGGAGGACTGAAGCTTTCTTT
TRBJ1-6 | NA | NA | TRBV10-1 | CASSDRTGDNSPLHF | TGCGCCAGCAGTGACCGGACGGGAGATAATTCACCCCTCCACTTT
TRBJ2-7 | TRBD1 | NA | TRBV28 | CASRAYRDRGTYEQYF | TGTGCCAGCAGGGCGTACCGGGACAGGGGAACCTACGAGCAGTACTTC
TRBJ2-7 | NA | NA | TRBV7-2 | CASSSSPAGSYEQYF | TGTGCCAGCAGCTCAAGTCCCGCAGGGTCCTACGAGCAGTACTTC
TRBJ2-7 | TRBD2 | NA | TRBV7-8 | CASSFLLAGPSYEQYF | TGTGCCAGCAGCTTCCTCCTAGCGGGGCCCTCCTACGAGCAGTACTTC
TRBJ1-4 | NA | NA | TRBV19 | CASTPAGLNEKLFF | TGTGCCAGTACCCCCGCAGGGCTCAATGAAAAACTGTTTTTT
TRBJ1-5 | NA | once | TRBV28 | CASSPRGDLSNQPQHF | TGTGCCAGCAGCCCCCGCGGGGACCTTAGCAATCAGCCCCAGCATTTT
TRBJ2-1 | TRBD1 | NA | TRBV28 | CASSFGQGSYNEQFF | TGTGCCAGCAGTTTCGGACAGGGGAGCTACAATGAGCAGTTCTTC
TRBJ1-2 | NA | NA | TRBV5-6 | CASQAGTGGYTF | TGTGCCAGTCAAGCGGGAACCGGCGGCTACACCTTC
TRBJ1-1 | NA | NA | TRBV28 | CASSSPPRGDTEAFF | TGTGCCAGCAGTTCGCCCCCGCGGGGGGACACTGAAGCTTTCTTT
TRBJ1-3 | NA | NA | TRBV13 | CASSKWHGSSGNTIYF | TGTGCCAGCAGCAAATGGCACGGAAGCTCTGGAAACACCATATATTTT
TRBJ2-3 | TRBD2 | NA | TRBV7-9 | CASSSPNPSGKRDTQYF | TGTGCCAGCAGCTCCCCCAACCCTAGCGGAAAAAGAGATACGCAGTATTTT
TRBJ1-2 | TRBD1 | NA | TRBV19 | CASSTRTGGVGNGYTF | TGTGCCAGTAGTACTCGGACAGGGGGCGTTGGGAATGGCTACACCTTC
TRBJ1-1 | TRBD1 | once | TRBV16 | CASRATRTGNTEAFF | TGTGCCAGCCGGGCCACCCGGACAGGGAACACTGAAGCTTTCTTT
TRBJ1-4 | TRBD1 | NA | TRBV27 | CASSFLDLTGNNEKLFF | TGTGCCAGCAGTTTCCTAGACTTGACAGGGAATAATGAAAAACTGTTTTTT
TRBJ2-5 | NA | NA | TRBV14 | CASSLRGTLTGGQYF | TGTGCCAGCAGCCTCCGAGGGACACTCACTGGGGGCCAGTACTTC
TRBJ2-7 | NA | NA | TRBV9 | CASGGPSYEQYF | TGTGCCAGCGGGGGTCCCTCCTACGAGCAGTACTTC
TRBJ1-1 | TRBD1 | NA | TRBV9 | CASSVLAGGYTEAFF | TGTGCCAGCAGCGTACTGGCAGGGGGCTACACTGAAGCTTTCTTT
TRBJ1-2 | TRBD1 | NA | TRBV29-1 | CSVEEGRGSGYTF | TGCAGCGTTGAAGAAGGCAGGGGGTCTGGCTACACCTTC
TRBJ1-1 | TRBD1 | NA | TRBV5-1 | CASSLAGQGLWAFF | TGCGCCAGCAGCTTGGCGGGACAGGGGTTGTGGGCTTTCTTT
TRBJ1-2 | TRBD1 | NA | TRBV9 | CASSVVGTGIRACGYTF | TGTGCCAGCAGCGTAGTGGGGACAGGGATAAGGGCCTGTGGCTACACCTTC
TRBJ1-6 | NA | NA | TRBV9 | CASSKIPGMGRSSYNSPLHF | TGTGCCAGCAGCAAGATACCGGGAATGGGCCGGAGCTCCTATAATTCACCCCTCCACTTT
TRBJ1-1 | NA | NA | TRBV12-3/TRBV12-4 | CASSSTYTEAFF | TGTGCCAGCAGTTCCACCTACACTGAAGCTTTCTTT
TRBJ2-3 | TRBD2 | NA | TRBV9 | CASSVARTLAGATQYF | TGTGCCAGCAGCGTAGCAAGGACTCTAGCGGGAGCTACGCAGTATTTT
TRBJ1-1 | TRBD1 | NA | TRBV15 | CATRRQGETEAFF | TGTGCCACCAGACGACAGGGGGAAACTGAAGCTTTCTTT
TRBJ2-7 | TRBD2 | NA | TRBV5-6 | CASSPPGTRRYEQYF | TGTGCCAGCAGCCCCCCCGGGACTAGGAGGTACGAGCAGTACTTC
TRBJ2-2 | TRBD1 | NA | TRBV2 | CASSAQGASTGELFF | TGTGCCAGCAGTGCACAGGGGGCGAGCACCGGGGAGCTGTTTTTT
TRBJ2-3 | NA | NA | TRBV4-1 | CASSPLGGSTDTQYF | TGCGCCAGCAGCCCGTTGGGCGGGAGCACAGATACGCAGTATTTT